A selection of T cell receptor beta chains follows, all from one sample in a study of blood T cells in healthy people across ages. Via MiXCR, TCRdb re-called the 5' RACE reads, giving one row per CDR3 protein. The data hold approximately 960,000 distinct CDR3 sequences, with 29% observed a single time. These data also featured in a second study, about T cells of mothers and their children.

The sample comprised blood. Receptors were obtained from a middle-aged woman in good health. The CDR3 runs from the conserved cysteine through the conserved F or W. The D gene is left open where the match is weak. Clone size is given for some rows only: seen once, a few or many times, or a class if the clone is expanded.

J	size	D	V	DNA	CDR3
TRBJ2-7	few	TRBD1	TRBV12-3/TRBV12-4	TGTGCCAGCAGCGGTGGACAGGTCCACGAGCAGTACTTC	CASSGGQVHEQYF
TRBJ1-6	many	.	TRBV5-1	TGCGCCTCGCGCACGGATAATTCACCCCTCCACTTT	CASRTDNSPLHF
TRBJ2-5	many	.	TRBV4-1	TGCGCCAGCAGCCAGGACGGGCAGGGGATGTCCCTTTCGACCCAGTACTTC	CASSQDGQGMSLSTQYF
TRBJ2-1	few	.	TRBV5-4	TGTGCCAGCAGCCCGGCAGGGGGGGGGCTGCCCTCTGAGCAGTTCTTC	CASSPAGGGLPSEQFF
TRBJ2-7	.	.	TRBV7-7	TGTGCTAGCAGCTTTACCCCACACGACTCCTACGAGCAGTACTTC	CASSFTPHDSYEQYF
TRBJ2-7	few	.	TRBV28	TGTGCCAGCAGTTTTCTCCTCTCCTACGAGCAGTACTTC	CASSFLLSYEQYF
TRBJ1-1	.	.	TRBV7-7	TGTGCTAGCAGGTCGGAAAGGGGTAACATGAACACTGAAGCTTTCTTT	CASRSERGNMNTEAFF
TRBJ1-2	.	.	TRBV4-1	TGCGCCAGCAGCCAAGCATATGCGGAGACCTATGGCTACACCTTC	CASSQAYAETYGYTF
TRBJ1-2	.	TRBD1	TRBV5-4	TGTGCCAGCAGCTGGACAGGACAGGACTATGGCTACACCTTC	CASSWTGQDYGYTF
TRBJ2-6	.	.	TRBV2	TGTGCCGGCAGTGCCCTCACGGGGGCCAACGTCCTGACTTTC	CAGSALTGANVLTF
TRBJ2-5	.	.	TRBV4-3	TGCGCCAGCAGCCAAGACACAGGGAAAGAGACCCAGTACTTC	CASSQDTGKETQYF
TRBJ2-2	.	TRBD1	TRBV3-1	TGTGCCAGCAGCCCAAGACAGGGGGCTGGCGGGGAGCTGTTTTTT	CASSPRQGAGGELFF
TRBJ2-7	.	TRBD1	TRBV28	TGTGCCAGCAGGCCGGGACAGGTCTACGAGCAGTACTTC	CASRPGQVYEQYF
TRBJ1-2	few	.	TRBV9	TGTGCCAGCAGCTGGACGGGATCTAACTATGGCTACACCTTC	CASSWTGSNYGYTF
TRBJ1-5	.	.	TRBV4-2	TGTGCCAGCAGCCCCCGGAAAGAATCAGATAGTAGCAATCAGCCCCAGCATTTT	CASSPRKESDSSNQPQHF
TRBJ2-1	.	.	TRBV7-3	TGTGCCAGCAGCTTCAGACAGAGCTCCTGCAATGAGCAGTTCTTC	CASSFRQSSCNEQFF
TRBJ1-2	few	.	TRBV18	TGTGCCAGCTCACCTACAGGAACCTCTATGGGGTACACCTTC	CASSPTGTSMGYTF
TRBJ2-3	.	.	TRBV7-9	TGTGCCAGCAGCCAAGGAAAGGATACGCAGTATTTT	CASSQGKDTQYF
TRBJ2-1	few	.	TRBV9	TGTGCCAGCGCACATCTAAGGGCAGGGGGGAACAATGAGCAGTTCTTC	CASAHLRAGGNNEQFF
TRBJ1-6	.	TRBD1	TRBV4-2	TGTGCCAGCAGCCTATCGACGGACAGGGGGGATTCACCCCTCCACTTT	CASSLSTDRGDSPLHF
TRBJ1-6	many	.	TRBV28	TGTGCCAGCAGGGTGAGGACTGGACGGAAATATAATTCACCCCTCCACTTT	CASRVRTGRKYNSPLHF
TRBJ2-7	.	.	TRBV28	TGTGCCAGCAGTTTACGGGGGCCACTACAAGAGATCCAGTACTTC	CASSLRGPLQEIQYF
TRBJ2-7	.	.	TRBV15	TGTGCCACCAGCAGAGGCAAGAACTCCTACGAGCAGTACTTC	CATSRGKNSYEQYF
TRBJ1-2	.	.	TRBV27	TGTGCCAGCAGTGTTCGGTCGGCTAACTATGGCTACACCTTC	CASSVRSANYGYTF
TRBJ1-4	.	TRBD1	TRBV9	TGTGCCAGCAGCGTAGGTGGCAGGGGGTATAATGAAAATCTGTTTTTT	CASSVGGRGYNENLFF
TRBJ1-4	.	.	TRBV12-3/TRBV12-4	TGTACCAGCAGTTTATATGGGGGGACAACTAATGAAAAACTGTTTTTT	CTSSLYGGTTNEKLFF